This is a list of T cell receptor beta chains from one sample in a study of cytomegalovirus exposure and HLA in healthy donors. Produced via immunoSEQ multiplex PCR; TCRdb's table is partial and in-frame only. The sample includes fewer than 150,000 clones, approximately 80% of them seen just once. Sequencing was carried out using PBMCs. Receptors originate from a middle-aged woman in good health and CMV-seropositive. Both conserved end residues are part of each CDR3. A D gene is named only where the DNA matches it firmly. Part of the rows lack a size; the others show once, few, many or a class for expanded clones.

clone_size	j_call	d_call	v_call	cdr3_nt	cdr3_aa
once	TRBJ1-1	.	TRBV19	TGTGCCAGTAGTCTCCGGGGTAGCACTGAAGCTTTCTTT	CASSLRGSTEAFF
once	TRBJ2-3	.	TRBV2	TGTGCCAGCAGTAAAACCGGGAAAACAGATACGCAGTATTTT	CASSKTGKTDTQYF
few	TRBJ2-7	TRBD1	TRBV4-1	TGCGCCAGCAGTCAGGGACAGGGAGCCTACGAGCAGTACTTC	CASSQGQGAYEQYF
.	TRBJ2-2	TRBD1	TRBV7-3	TGTGCCGGCAGTTCCCAGGGGGCCACGAACACCGGGGAGCTGTTTTTT	CAGSSQGATNTGELFF
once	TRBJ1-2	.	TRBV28	TGTGCCAGCAGCCCCGGGAGCTATGGCTACACCTTC	CASSPGSYGYTF
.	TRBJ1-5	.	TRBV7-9	TGTGCCAGCAGCCGACACACGGACAATCAGCCCCAGCATTTT	CASSRHTDNQPQHF
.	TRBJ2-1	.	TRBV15	TGTGCCACCAGCAGACTTACAGGGCTCAATGAGCAGTTCTTC	CATSRLTGLNEQFF
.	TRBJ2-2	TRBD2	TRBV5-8	TGTGCCAGCAGCTTGGCCCCTAGCGGGAAGGCCGGGGAGCTGTTTTTT	CASSLAPSGKAGELFF
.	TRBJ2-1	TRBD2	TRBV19	TGTGCCAGTAGTATCGTGACTAGCGGGAGCGATGAGCAGTTCTTC	CASSIVTSGSDEQFF
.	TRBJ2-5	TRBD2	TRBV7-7	TGTGCTAGCAGCACAGGGACTAGCGGGGGGACCCAGTACTTC	CASSTGTSGGTQYF
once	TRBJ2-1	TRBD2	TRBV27	TGTGCCAGCAGTCCCCTCTGGGCGGGAGTCAGCGATGAGCAGTTCTTC	CASSPLWAGVSDEQFF